Presented here are 9 T cell receptor beta chains from one specimen sequenced in a study of blood T cell repertoires in COVID-19. Profiled with immunoSEQ multiplex PCR; TCRdb holds only in-frame clones, not every one. The table includes 310,000 or so clones, 75% to 90% detected once. The specimen was peripheral blood. All receptors come from a woman aged 25 to 39 who had recovered from COVID-19.

The rearrangement uses TRBV3-1 (or the pseudogene TRBV3-2) and TRBJ1-2; D not resolved. The CDR3 consists of 12 residues. Looked up from germline, CDR1 is LGHDT and CDR2 is YNNKEL (reference sequence). V lost 2 bases and J lost 8, with 9 bases in between. The CDR3 region is CASSQLEGGYTF. CDR3 nucleotides: TGTGCCAGCAGCCAATTAGAGGGAGGCTACACCTTC.

Regarding this clone: Other nucleotide sequences from this sample produce the same CDR3. DNA of the CDR3: TGTGCCAGCAGCTTAGTGGGGGGACAGCCCCAGCATTTT. Its protein product is CASSLVGGQPQHF. This chain uses TRBV7-9 with TRBJ1-5; tentative D call: TRBD1 (5 bases). Trimming removed 1 base at V and 7 bases at J, with 8 bases between. Germline V lookup: CDR1 SEHNR, CDR2 FQNEAQ (reference sequence). This CDR3 is 13 amino acids long.

The chain recombines TRBV7-3 with TRBJ2-2, with TRBD1 matching over 9 bases. The trim removed 3 bases at V and 3 bases at J, leaving 2 bases unmatched. The CDR3 consists of 15 residues. Germline V gene data show CDR1 as SGHTA and CDR2 as FQGTGA. The CDR3 loop reads CASSLTGGDTGELFF. The CDR3 coding sequence is TGTGCCAGCAGCTTGACAGGGGGTGACACCGGGGAGCTGTTTTTT.

The chain employs TRBV7-2 and TRBJ2-3, with 10 bases fitting TRBD2. Germline assignment: CDR1 SGHTA and CDR2 FQGNSA. Trimming cost V 5 bases and J 6 bases; bases outside gene matches: 8. This CDR3 spans 15 amino acids. The CDR3 spells CASSLLAGGHDTQYF. The CDR3 DNA reads as TGTGCCAGCAGCCTATTAGCGGGGGGTCATGATACGCAGTATTTT.

The genes are TRBV10-3 and TRBJ1-6; D unclear. CDR3 length equals 15 residues. Germline V gene sequence: CDR1 ENHRY, CDR2 SYGVKD. The V end lost 0 bases, the J end lost 8 bases, and 11 bases lay between the germline ends. The CDR3 protein is CAISESNGRDSPLHF. For the CDR3, the DNA is TGTGCCATCAGTGAGTCGAATGGGAGGGATTCACCCCTCCACTTT.

The chain joins TRBV28 to TRBJ2-2; D is ambiguous. Germline V gene data show CDR1 as MDHEN and CDR2 as SYDVKM. CDR3 length equals 14 residues. V lost 7 bases to trimming and J lost 1 base, with 10 bases between them. The CDR3 loop is CASNPAGNTGELFF. CDR3 in DNA: TGTGCCAGCAACCCTGCAGGGAACACCGGGGAGCTGTTTTTT.

The chain joins TRBV5-5 to TRBJ1-2, with D possibly TRBD1 on 6 matching bases. The CDR3 contains 16 residues. V gave up 1 base and J gave up 4 bases, with 17 bases separating them. CDR1 and CDR2 from the germline V gene are SGHKS and YYEKEE (reference sequence). The chain's CDR3 is CASSLSLGQLAYGYTF. The CDR3 coding sequence is TGTGCCAGCAGCTTGAGCTTAGGACAGCTCGCCTATGGCTACACCTTC. The full variable domain, rest sourced from reference TRBV5-5 and TRBJ1-2, is DAGVTQSPTHLIKTRGQQVTLRCSPISGHKSVSWYQQVLGQGPQFIFQYYEKEERGRGNFPDRFSARQFPNYSSELNVNALLLGDSALYLCASSLSLGQLAYGYTFGSGTRLTVV.

This clone is a singleton in its sample. The V call is TRBV9, the J call TRBJ2-7, with TRBD2 matching 14 bases. V was clipped by 3 bases and J by 0 bases; unmatched bases: 8. Germline V gene sequence: CDR1 SGDLS, CDR2 YYNGEE. CDR3 size: 18 residues. The CDR3 loop reads CASSADPGTSGSSYEQYF. The CDR3, as DNA: TGTGCCAGCAGCGCTGACCCGGGGACTAGCGGGAGCTCCTACGAGCAGTACTTC.

Only one count was recorded for this clone. The junction departs from the called germline gene at one end, perhaps through a read error. For the CDR3, the DNA is TGCGGGATCGGTGGGGAGAACACTGAAGCTTTCTTT. Translating it yields CGIGGENTEAFF. V and J are TRBV28 and TRBJ1-1; D is unclear. The germline V gene has CDR1 MDHEN and CDR2 SYDVKM. The CDR3 contains 12 residues.